These T cell receptor beta chains were read from a single sample in a study of blood T cells in healthy people across ages. TCRdb reanalysed the 5' RACE reads using MiXCR and keeps one entry per CDR3 protein. There are 600,000 to 650,000 distinct CDR3 sequences in the sample; 58% occur only once, and around 37% lies in the top ten. The sequenced sample consisted of blood. The receptors come from a man in his sixties in good health. CDR3s include the opening cysteine and the closing phenylalanine or tryptophan. D genes are given only for firm matches. Size is stated for part of the rows, as once, few or many counts, or as a class when the clone is expanded.

TRBV18	.	.	TRBJ2-7	TGTGCCAGCTCGCCCCGCGGGACAGCCCCCTACGAGCAGTACTTC	CASSPRGTAPYEQYF
TRBV20-1	TRBD1	.	TRBJ2-4	TGCAGTGCTTCTCCGACAGGGACCAAAAACATTCAGTACTTC	CSASPTGTKNIQYF
TRBV7-2	TRBD2	few	TRBJ2-1	TGTGCCAGCAGCTTAAGGGCTAGCGGGGGGGATCGGCAGTTCTTC	CASSLRASGGDRQFF
TRBV7-9	TRBD2	.	TRBJ2-1	TGTGCCAGCATCCTAGTAGGGGCATCGACTAGCGGGGGGGCCAATGAGCAGTTCTTC	CASILVGASTSGGANEQFF
TRBV7-2	.	few	TRBJ2-7	TGTGCCAGCAGCTTAGGGGGGGTCGCTTACTACGAGCAGTACTTC	CASSLGGVAYYEQYF
TRBV4-1	.	once	TRBJ1-2	TGCGCCAGCAGCCAAGAGGACGGACCTAACTATGGCTACACCTTC	CASSQEDGPNYGYTF
TRBV7-2	.	few	TRBJ2-1	TGTGCCAGCAGCTCTTTCGAGCGATCCTACAATGAGCAGTTCTTC	CASSSFERSYNEQFF
TRBV6-2/TRBV6-3	.	few	TRBJ2-7	TGTGCCAGCAGTACCAGGGGGGGCCGGACAGGCATGTCCCAGTACTTC	CASSTRGGRTGMSQYF
TRBV12-3/TRBV12-4	.	.	TRBJ1-1	TGTGCCAGCACTGCGGACTGGAACACTGAAGCTTTCTTT	CASTADWNTEAFF
TRBV5-1	.	few	TRBJ2-1	TGCGCCAGCAGTACCGGAGACAATGAGCAGTTCTTC	CASSTGDNEQFF
TRBV28	.	many	TRBJ2-5	TGTGCCAGCTCCGGGGGACCACAAGAGACCCAGTACTTC	CASSGGPQETQYF
TRBV10-3	TRBD1	.	TRBJ1-6	TGTGCCATCAGTGAGCCGGGACAGCGGGGCACCCTCCACTTT	CAISEPGQRGTLHF
TRBV6-2/TRBV6-3	TRBD1	.	TRBJ2-7	TGTGCCAGCAGCCGGGACAGGGGGCTTAACGAGCAGTACTTC	CASSRDRGLNEQYF
TRBV3-1	.	many	TRBJ2-5	TGTGCCAGCAGCGTGGGCTATCAAGAGACCCAGTACTTC	CASSVGYQETQYF
TRBV5-1	TRBD1	few	TRBJ2-3	TGCGCCAGCAGCTTGGGACAGGGGGGACAAGATACGCAGTATTTT	CASSLGQGGQDTQYF
TRBV20-1	TRBD1	.	TRBJ1-2	TGCAGTGCTGTGACAGGGGGCGGTTATGGCTACACCTTC	CSAVTGGGYGYTF
TRBV5-1	TRBD1	.	TRBJ1-3	TGCGCCAGCAGCTTGGGACAGGGAGCGGGAAACACCATATATTTT	CASSLGQGAGNTIYF
TRBV20-1	.	.	TRBJ2-7	TGCAGTGCTAGAGCCAGGGAGTACTACGAGCAGTACTTC	CSARAREYYEQYF
TRBV6-5	.	.	TRBJ2-4	TGTGCCAGCCAAGAGACCCTCCTCAGGAACATTCAGTACTTC	CASQETLLRNIQYF
TRBV10-3	TRBD1	.	TRBJ1-6	TGTGCCATCAGTGAAGGGACAGGGAGAGGTTCACCCCTCCACTTT	CAISEGTGRGSPLHF
TRBV3-1	.	.	TRBJ2-5	TGTGCCAGCAGCCAAGATTATGGGCGAGTAGGGACCCAGTACTTC	CASSQDYGRVGTQYF
TRBV13	.	many	TRBJ1-6	TGTGCCAGCAGCTTAGGCTCAGGGGTGAATTCACCCCTCCACTTT	CASSLGSGVNSPLHF
TRBV9	.	.	TRBJ2-1	TGTGCCAGCAGCCCCCGGGACCTAGAAGAGACCCAGTTCTTC	CASSPRDLEETQFF
TRBV28	.	once	TRBJ1-2	TGTGCCAGCAGTCTCGGCCGGCAGGGGAGAAGTGGCTACACCTTC	CASSLGRQGRSGYTF
TRBV20-1	.	.	TRBJ2-5	TGCAGTGCTAGAGATACCTCCCAAGAGACCCAGTACTTC	CSARDTSQETQYF
TRBV20-1	.	few	TRBJ2-3	TGCAGTGCGTACAGACTTGGGCGGTCAGATACGCAGTATTTT	CSAYRLGRSDTQYF
TRBV27	.	few	TRBJ1-6	TGTGCCAGCAGTTTATCCCTCTCCTATAATTCACCCCTCCACTTT	CASSLSLSYNSPLHF
TRBV20-1	.	.	TRBJ1-1	TGCAGTGCTAGAGGGGGGGCGTCTAACACTGAAGCTTTCTTT	CSARGGASNTEAFF
TRBV20-1	.	.	TRBJ2-1	TGCAGTGCTGGGCTTCGGGGGAGCTCCTACAATGAGCAGTTCTTC	CSAGLRGSSYNEQFF
TRBV2	.	.	TRBJ2-5	TGTGCCAGCAGCTCTATGGGTCTCCCGGGGGAGACCCAGTACTTC	CASSSMGLPGETQYF
TRBV29-1	.	few	TRBJ2-7	TGCAGCGCCCGGGCCCTTAGCGGCGAGCAGTACTTC	CSARALSGEQYF
TRBV11-2	TRBD2	.	TRBJ2-3	TGTGCCAGCAGCTCGTGGACTAGCGGGATGTTGGATACGCAGTATTTT	CASSSWTSGMLDTQYF
TRBV11-2	.	.	TRBJ2-3	TGTGCCAGCAGCTTTGCGGGACAGCCCACAGATACGCAGTATTTT	CASSFAGQPTDTQYF
TRBV28	.	once	TRBJ2-4	TGTGCCACCAGTGGGGGACTCAAAAACATTCAGTACTTC	CATSGGLKNIQYF
TRBV11-2	.	few	TRBJ2-1	TGTGCCAGCAGCTTAGATAGGGCAGCGAATGAGCAGTTCTTC	CASSLDRAANEQFF
TRBV20-1	.	.	TRBJ1-1	TGCAGTGCGGCCAGGGGTTATTCTGAAGCTTTCTTT	CSAARGYSEAFF
TRBV29-1	.	many	TRBJ1-2	TGCAGCGTCGTAGTCAGTAACTATGGCTACACCTTC	CSVVVSNYGYTF
TRBV6-6	.	.	TRBJ2-5	TGTGCCAGCAGTAAAGGACAGGGAGGGGAGACCCAGTACTTC	CASSKGQGGETQYF
TRBV7-2	.	many	TRBJ2-5	TGTGCCAGCAGCTTAGGGGGGGGGGCAGAGACCCAGTACTTC	CASSLGGGAETQYF
TRBV5-1	TRBD2	.	TRBJ2-3	TGCGCCAGCAGCTCGGGACTAGCGGGGGGCCGGAGCACAGATACGCAGTATTTT	CASSSGLAGGRSTDTQYF
TRBV11-2	TRBD1	.	TRBJ2-5	TGTGCCAGCAGCCCGGGACAGGGGGCACCCACAAGCGAGACCCAGTACTTC	CASSPGQGAPTSETQYF
TRBV29-1	TRBD2	.	TRBJ2-7	TGCAGCGTTGACGGGGGGGCTAGCTCCTACGAGCAGTACTTC	CSVDGGASSYEQYF
TRBV7-2	.	few	TRBJ1-2	TGTGCCAGCAGCTTAGTTGAGGGAGTGGTCTATGGCTACACCTTC	CASSLVEGVVYGYTF
TRBV29-1	TRBD1	few	TRBJ2-3	TGCAGCGTTGCCGGGACAGGTCGGAATACGCAGTATTTT	CSVAGTGRNTQYF
TRBV5-6	.	.	TRBJ2-5	TGTGCCAGCGGCTTGGTGTCTTCGTCAGGGCGAGAGACCCAGTACTTC	CASGLVSSSGRETQYF
TRBV10-3	TRBD2	.	TRBJ2-5	TGTGCCATCAGTGGCCCTAGCGGGGGGGCAAAAGAGACCCAGTACTTC	CAISGPSGGAKETQYF
TRBV12-3/TRBV12-4	TRBD1	.	TRBJ1-1	TGTGCCAGCAGTCCAGGGGGTTGGGGTGACACTGAAGCTTTCTTT	CASSPGGWGDTEAFF
TRBV20-1	.	.	TRBJ2-5	TGCAGTGCTGACGGGACGCAACAAGAGACCCAGTACTTC	CSADGTQQETQYF
TRBV18	TRBD2	once	TRBJ2-5	TGTGCCAGCTCACCACCGGGAGGGCTAGCGACCCAGTACTTC	CASSPPGGLATQYF
TRBV20-1	TRBD1	.	TRBJ1-6	TGCAGTGCTAGACCTCAGAGGGGGCGTAATTCACCCCTCCACTTT	CSARPQRGRNSPLHF
TRBV4-1	TRBD2	.	TRBJ2-5	TGCGCCAGCAGCCTTTTCCAGACGGGACTAGCGGGGAACTACGGAGAGACCCAGTACTTC	CASSLFQTGLAGNYGETQYF
TRBV27	TRBD1	.	TRBJ1-1	TGTGCCAGCCAGGGACAGGGCTGGACTGAAGCTTTCTTT	CASQGQGWTEAFF